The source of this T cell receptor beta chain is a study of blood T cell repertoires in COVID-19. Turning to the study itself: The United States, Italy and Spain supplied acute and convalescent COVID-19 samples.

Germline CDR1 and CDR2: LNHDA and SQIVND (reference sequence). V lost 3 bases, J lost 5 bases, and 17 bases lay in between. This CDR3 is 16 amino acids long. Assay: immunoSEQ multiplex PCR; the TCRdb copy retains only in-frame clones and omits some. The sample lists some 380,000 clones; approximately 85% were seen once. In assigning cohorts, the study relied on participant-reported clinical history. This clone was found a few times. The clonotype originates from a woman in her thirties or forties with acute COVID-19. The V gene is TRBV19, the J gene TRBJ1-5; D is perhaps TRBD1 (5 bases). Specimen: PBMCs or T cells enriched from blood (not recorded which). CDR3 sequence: CASSMREGFFDQPQHF. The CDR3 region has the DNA TGTGCCAGTAGTATGAGGGAGGGGTTTTTTGATCAGCCCCAGCATTTT.